Only a few counts were recorded for the clone carrying this T cell receptor beta chain. The antigen is not known. After constant-region reverse-primer amplification, full-length variable regions underwent semi-nested PCR with Nested Universal Primer A. TCRdb re-analysed the 5' RACE reads in MiXCR, keeping a single row per CDR3 protein. Counted here are over 40,000 distinct CDR3 sequences, approximately 31% occurring once; the ten biggest clones make up roughly 4.1%. Overall study findings and caveats: Tumor memory CD4+ T cell TCR gene usage was found to cluster with blood and lymph node memory CD4+ cells and with lymph node naive CD4+ cells. Tumor-infiltrating Treg TCR alpha and beta sequences overlapped most with tumor naive CD4+ T cells, then blood naive.

The CDR3 sequence is 12 residues long. With V trimmed by 6 bases and J by 7 bases, 6 bases remained unmatched. Germline assignment: CDR1 DFQATT and CDR2 SNEGSKA (reference sequence). The rearrangement joins TRBV20-1 to TRBJ2-1; 7 bases map to TRBD1. This receptor was taken from a female donor with breast cancer. What was sequenced was tumor-infiltrating memory CD4+ T cells sorted from the breast tumor. Subset: memory CD4+ T cells, CD4+CD45RO+CD25-. The CDR3 sequence: CSANRQGNEQFF. CDR3 coding DNA: TGCAGTGCCAACAGACAGGGAAATGAGCAGTTCTTC.